These T cell receptor beta chains were read from a single sample in a study of blood T cell repertoires in COVID-19. Clones were read by immunoSEQ multiplex PCR, and TCRdb kept only the in-frame ones, dropping some. The table includes roughly 120,000 clones, 85% to 90% detected once. Sequenced input: peripheral blood. The receptors derive from a woman aged 55-70 years with COVID-19, enrolled during active disease. Both conserved end residues are part of each CDR3. D genes are given only for firm matches. Size is stated for part of the rows, as once, few or many counts, or as a class when the clone is expanded.

TRBD1 | TRBJ1-1 | NA | TRBV5-4 | TGTGCCAGCACCTTACAGGGGTTCTCCATGAACACTGAAGCTTTCTTT | CASTLQGFSMNTEAFF
NA | TRBJ1-2 | once | TRBV3-1/TRBV3-2 | TGTGCCAGCAGCCAAGATACGTCAGGGGCTTACTATGGCTACACCTTC | CASSQDTSGAYYGYTF
TRBD2 | TRBJ2-3 | NA | TRBV7-3 | TGTGCCAGCAGCCCCGTCGGGGGGGCCACAGATACGCAGTATTTT | CASSPVGGATDTQYF
NA | TRBJ1-1 | NA | TRBV29-1 | TGCAGCGTTGCTGGCGGTTTTACTGAAGCTTTCTTT | CSVAGGFTEAFF
TRBD2 | TRBJ2-7 | NA | TRBV27 | TGTGCCAGCAGTGGACTAGCGGGAGTTTACGAGCAGTACTTC | CASSGLAGVYEQYF
NA | TRBJ1-6 | NA | TRBV7-9 | TGTGCCAGCAGCTTAGGGAGCAGGGGAGGGTCACCCCTCCACTTT | CASSLGSRGGSPLHF
NA | TRBJ1-1 | NA | TRBV25-1 | TGTGCCAGCAGTGAATCTATAACAGGGTACTACACTGAAGCTTTCTTT | CASSESITGYYTEAFF
TRBD1 | TRBJ2-1 | NA | TRBV6-1 | TGTGCCAGCAGTGAAGCGCTTCTGGGACAGACCTACAATGAGCAGTTCTTC | CASSEALLGQTYNEQFF
NA | TRBJ1-2 | NA | TRBV2 | TGTGCCAGCAACTACAGGGACTACACCTTC | CASNYRDYTF
NA | TRBJ1-2 | NA | TRBV6-1 | TGTGCCAGCAGTGAGGACAGAAATAACTATGGCTACACCTTC | CASSEDRNNYGYTF
NA | TRBJ1-1 | NA | TRBV7-2 | TGTGCCAGCAGCCGGACAGCCTCTGAAGCTTTCTTT | CASSRTASEAFF
NA | TRBJ2-7 | medium-sized | TRBV9 | TGTGCCAGCAGCGTCCACCCCGGGTCAGCGAACGAGCAGTACTTC | CASSVHPGSANEQYF
NA | TRBJ1-6 | once | TRBV7-9 | TGTGCCAGCAGCTTAGGGGCTCCCTATAATTCACCCCTCCACTTT | CASSLGAPYNSPLHF
NA | TRBJ2-3 | NA | TRBV5-6 | TGTGCCAGCAGCTTCATCCCCAGTAGCACAGATACGCAGTATTTT | CASSFIPSSTDTQYF
TRBD1 | TRBJ1-5 | NA | TRBV18 | TGTGCCAGCTCACCTGACAGGGTAGGAAGCAATCAGCCCCAGCATTTT | CASSPDRVGSNQPQHF
NA | TRBJ1-5 | NA | TRBV28 | TGTGCCAGCACTGAGGGTTGGACTCGACAGCCCCAGCATTTT | CASTEGWTRQPQHF
NA | TRBJ1-5 | NA | TRBV13 | TGTGCCAGCAGCTTGGGCCCAACCAGCCCCCAGCATTTT | CASSLGPTSPQHF